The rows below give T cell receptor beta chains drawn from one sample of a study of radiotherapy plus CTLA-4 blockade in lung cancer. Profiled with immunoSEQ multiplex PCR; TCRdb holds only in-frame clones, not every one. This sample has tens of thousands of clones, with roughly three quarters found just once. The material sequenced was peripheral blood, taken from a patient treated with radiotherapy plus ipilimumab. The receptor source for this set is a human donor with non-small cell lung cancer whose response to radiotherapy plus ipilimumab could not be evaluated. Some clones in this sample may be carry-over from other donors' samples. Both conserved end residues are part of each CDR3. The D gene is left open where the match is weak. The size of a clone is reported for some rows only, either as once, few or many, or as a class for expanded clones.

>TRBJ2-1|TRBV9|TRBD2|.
CASSIRPTSGGGDEQFF
TGTGCCAGCAGCATCCGACCGACTAGCGGGGGGGGCGATGAGCAGTTCTTC
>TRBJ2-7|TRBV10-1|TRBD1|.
CASIYWDRGREQYF
TGCGCCAGCATTTACTGGGACAGGGGGCGTGAGCAGTACTTC
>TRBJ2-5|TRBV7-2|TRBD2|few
CASSPLAGGQETQYF
TGTGCCAGCAGCCCACTAGCGGGGGGGCAAGAGACCCAGTACTTC
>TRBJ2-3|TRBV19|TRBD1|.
CASKSRGTDTQYF
TGTGCCAGTAAGAGCAGGGGGACAGATACGCAGTATTTT
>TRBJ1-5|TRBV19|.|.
CASSPMGSGSQPQHF
TGTGCCAGTAGTCCCATGGGCTCGGGGAGTCAGCCCCAGCATTTT
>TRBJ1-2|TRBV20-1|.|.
CSGDGPRSYTF
TGCAGTGGAGATGGTCCTAGGAGCTACACCTTC
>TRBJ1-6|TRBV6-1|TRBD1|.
CANSDRANSPLHF
TGTGCCAACTCGGACAGGGCAAATTCACCCCTCCACTTT
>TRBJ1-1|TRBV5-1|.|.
CASSLQGPGGTEAFF
TGCGCCAGCAGTTTACAGGGTCCTGGGGGCACTGAAGCTTTCTTT
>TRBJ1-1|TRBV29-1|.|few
CSVEEQGAEAFF
TGCAGCGTTGAGGAACAGGGTGCTGAAGCTTTCTTT
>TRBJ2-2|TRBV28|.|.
CASSLWASRESGGELFF
TGTGCCAGCAGTTTATGGGCGAGCAGGGAATCGGGCGGGGAGCTGTTTTTT